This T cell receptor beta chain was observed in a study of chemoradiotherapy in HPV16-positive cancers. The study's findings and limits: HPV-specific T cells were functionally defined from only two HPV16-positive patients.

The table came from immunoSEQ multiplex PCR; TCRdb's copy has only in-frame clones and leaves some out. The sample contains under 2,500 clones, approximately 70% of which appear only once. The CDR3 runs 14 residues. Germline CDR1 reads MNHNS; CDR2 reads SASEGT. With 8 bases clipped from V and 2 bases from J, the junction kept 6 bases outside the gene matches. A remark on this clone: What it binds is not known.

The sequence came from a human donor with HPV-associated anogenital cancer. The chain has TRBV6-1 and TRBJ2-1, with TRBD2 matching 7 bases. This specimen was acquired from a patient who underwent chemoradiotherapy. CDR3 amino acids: CASGSSGAYNEQFF. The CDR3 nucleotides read TGTGCCAGCGGATCTAGCGGAGCCTACAATGAGCAGTTCTTC.